This T cell receptor (beta chain) derives from a study of T cell changes during pregnancy in multiple sclerosis. The CDR3 is 13 amino acids. After removal of 5 bases from V and 3 bases from J, the junction contained 5 bases not matched to a gene. CDR1 is SGHNT, CDR2 YYREEE, per germline (reference sequence). Generated by immunoSEQ multiplex PCR, the TCRdb table keeps only in-frame clones and is missing some. The sample holds more than 35,000 clones, roughly nine tenths seen once. This clone was observed a handful of times. The sequences come from CD4+ T cells from peripheral blood mononuclear cells, collected in the second trimester of pregnancy. This receptor was obtained from a female donor with multiple sclerosis, enrolled in a pregnancy study. The chain carries TRBV5-4 and TRBJ2-7; 7 nucleotides line up with TRBD2. The CDR3 loop is CASSYGGDYEQYF. In DNA form, the CDR3 reads TGTGCCAGCAGTTATGGGGGGGACTACGAGCAGTACTTC.